In this sample, the clone carrying this T cell receptor beta chain turned up a few times. This sample is drawn from a study of CD8+ T cells in alopecia areata. Noted treatment: oral pan-JAK inhibitor, 5-10 mg twice daily. Alopecia areata patients provided lesional scalp punch biopsies and peripheral blood. Germline CDR1 is SQVTM and CDR2 is ANQGSEA. With 1 base clipped from V and 3 bases from J, the junction kept 5 bases outside the gene matches. This CDR3 is 15 amino acids long. Sequencing relied on a cDNA template that was reverse transcribed from extracted RNA. Sequencing used immunoSEQ multiplex PCR; TCRdb keeps in-frame clones, though not all of them. The sample holds some 120,000 clones, about 59% seen once.

The chain has TRBV29-1 and TRBJ2-1; 8 bases align to TRBD1. Sequenced material: CD4+ T cells sorted from blood, taken at week 4, from a patient treated with tofacitinib. This receptor was taken from a human donor with alopecia areata. The CDR3 loop reads CSVEARTGFYNEQFF. The CDR3 DNA reads TGCAGCGTTGAAGCCCGGACAGGGTTCTACAATGAGCAGTTCTTC.